This T cell receptor beta chain is from a study of T-cell memory formation after mild COVID-19. Study findings and constraints: The authors did not confirm SARS-CoV-2 specificity of second-wave clones peaking day 37. A balance of CD4 and CD8 characterized clones contracting day 15 to 85, whereas later expanders leaned CD4+.

Notes on this clonotype: Its target is not known.

5'RACE primed at constant segments yielded TCR alpha and TCR beta cDNA libraries bearing sample barcodes and UMIs. MiXCR, applied by TCRdb to the 5' RACE reads, yields one record per CDR3 protein. The table includes about 200,000 distinct CDR3 sequences, 16% detected once. Germline V gene sequence: CDR1 SGHTA, CDR2 FQGNSA. Germline trimming cut 5 bases from V and 6 bases from J; bases unmatched to any gene: 7. The CDR3 loop spans 14 amino acids. Sequenced material: PBMCs or a T cell subset sorted from them (not recorded which). This clonotype originated in an adult woman who had mild COVID-19 (a few samples of this study predate the infection). Cell type and time point are not known. J is TRBJ1-2 and V is TRBV7-2, with 9 bases fitting TRBD1. CDR3 nucleotides: TGTGCCAGCAGCACACAACAGGGGGCCAATGGCTACACCTTC. It is translated as CASSTQQGANGYTF.